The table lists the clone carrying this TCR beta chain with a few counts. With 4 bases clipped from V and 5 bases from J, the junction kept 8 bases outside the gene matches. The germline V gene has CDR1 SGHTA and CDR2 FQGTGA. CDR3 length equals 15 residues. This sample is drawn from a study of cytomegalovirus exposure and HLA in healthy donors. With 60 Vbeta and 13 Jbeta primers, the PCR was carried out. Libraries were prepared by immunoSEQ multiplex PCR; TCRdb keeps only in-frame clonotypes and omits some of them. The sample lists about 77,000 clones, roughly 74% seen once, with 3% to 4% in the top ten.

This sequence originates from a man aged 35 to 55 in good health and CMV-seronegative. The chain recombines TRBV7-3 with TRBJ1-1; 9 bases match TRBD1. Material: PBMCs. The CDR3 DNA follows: TGTGCCAGCAGCTGGACCGGGACAGGGAGAACTGAAGCTTTCTTT. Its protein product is CASSWTGTGRTEAFF.